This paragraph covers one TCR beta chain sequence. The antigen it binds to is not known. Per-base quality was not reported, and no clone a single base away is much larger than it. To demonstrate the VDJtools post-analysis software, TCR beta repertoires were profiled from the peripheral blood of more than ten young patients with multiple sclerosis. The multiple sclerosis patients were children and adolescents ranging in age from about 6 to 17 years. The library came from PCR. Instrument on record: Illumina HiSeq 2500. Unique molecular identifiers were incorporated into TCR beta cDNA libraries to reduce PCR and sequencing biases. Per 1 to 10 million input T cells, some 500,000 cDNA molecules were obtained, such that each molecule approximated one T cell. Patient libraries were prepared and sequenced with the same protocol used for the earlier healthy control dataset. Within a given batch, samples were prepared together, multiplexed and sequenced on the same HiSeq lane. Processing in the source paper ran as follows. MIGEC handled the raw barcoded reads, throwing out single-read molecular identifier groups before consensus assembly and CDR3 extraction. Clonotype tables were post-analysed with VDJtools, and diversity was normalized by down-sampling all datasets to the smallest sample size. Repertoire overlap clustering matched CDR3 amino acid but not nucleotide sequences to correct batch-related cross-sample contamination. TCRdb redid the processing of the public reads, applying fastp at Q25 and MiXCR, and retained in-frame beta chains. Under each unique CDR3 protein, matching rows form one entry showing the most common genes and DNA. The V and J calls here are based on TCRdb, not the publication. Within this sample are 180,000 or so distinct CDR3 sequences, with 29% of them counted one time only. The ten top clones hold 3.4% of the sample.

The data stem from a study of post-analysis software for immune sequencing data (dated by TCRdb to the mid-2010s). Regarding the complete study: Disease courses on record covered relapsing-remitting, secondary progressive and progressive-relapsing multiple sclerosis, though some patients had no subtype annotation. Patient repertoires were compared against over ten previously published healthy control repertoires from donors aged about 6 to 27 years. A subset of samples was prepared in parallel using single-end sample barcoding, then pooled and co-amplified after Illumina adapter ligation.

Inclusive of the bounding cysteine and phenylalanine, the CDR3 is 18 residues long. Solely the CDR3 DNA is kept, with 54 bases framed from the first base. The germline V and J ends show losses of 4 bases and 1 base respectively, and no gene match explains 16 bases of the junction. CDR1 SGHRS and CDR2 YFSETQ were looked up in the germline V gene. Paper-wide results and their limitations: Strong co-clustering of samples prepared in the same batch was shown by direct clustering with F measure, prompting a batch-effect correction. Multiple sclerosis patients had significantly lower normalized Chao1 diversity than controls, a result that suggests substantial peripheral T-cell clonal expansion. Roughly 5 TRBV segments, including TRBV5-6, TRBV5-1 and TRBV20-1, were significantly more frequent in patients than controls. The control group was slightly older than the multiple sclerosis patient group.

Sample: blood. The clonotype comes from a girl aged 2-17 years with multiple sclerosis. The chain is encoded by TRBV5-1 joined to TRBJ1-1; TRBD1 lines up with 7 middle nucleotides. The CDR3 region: CASSPPLKRQGGNTEAFF. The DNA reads TGCGCCAGCAGCCCGCCCCTCAAGCGACAGGGCGGGAACACTGAAGCTTTCTTT.